This passage covers 16 T cell receptor beta chains from one sample sequenced in a study of control samples from healthy donors and cancer patients. TCRdb's copy holds only in-frame clones and misses some; the assay was immunoSEQ multiplex PCR. The sample yields some 120,000 clones, just over 90% seen once. The sample consisted of PBMCs. These TCRs come from a man aged 50-59 years with head and neck cancer.

The V gene is TRBV11-2, the J gene TRBJ2-7; 7 bases match TRBD2. The J segment lost 2 bases and the V segment lost 4 bases, leaving 8 bases of the junction unmatched. This CDR3 has 15 amino acids. Germline CDR1 and CDR2: SGHAT and FQNNGV. This CDR3 reads CASSYTGGLTYEQYF. CDR3 in DNA: TGTGCCAGCAGCTATACGGGGGGTCTAACCTACGAGCAGTACTTC.

The chain combines TRBV12-3 or TRBV12-4 with TRBJ1-2, with a weak D call TRBD1 (5 bases). Trimming left V 3 bases short and J 6 bases short, with 5 bases between. There are 11 residues in the CDR3. The CDR3 nucleotides read TGTGCCAGCAGTTTGGGGGATGGCTACACCTTC. Protein product: CASSLGDGYTF.

The V gene is TRBV7-3, the J gene TRBJ2-2; no reliable D call. This CDR3 region has 13 residues. V was clipped by 2 bases and J by 6 bases, with 7 bases between them. Germline assignment: CDR1 SGHTA and CDR2 FQGTGA. The CDR3 coding sequence is TGTGCCAGCAGCTTATTAGGACCCGGGGAGCTGTTTTTT. It codes for CASSLLGPGELFF.

The rearrangement uses TRBV3-1 (or the pseudogene TRBV3-2) and TRBJ1-1; D remains unclear. Germline V gene data show CDR1 as LGHDT and CDR2 as YNNKEL (reference sequence). There are 13 residues in the CDR3. Trimming cost V 4 bases and J 3 bases, with 9 bases left between them. The CDR3: CASSPPWDTEAFF. The CDR3 region has the DNA TGTGCCAGCAGCCCCCCATGGGACACTGAAGCTTTCTTT.

The chain carries TRBV3-1 (or the pseudogene TRBV3-2) and TRBJ2-2, with D perhaps TRBD1 (5 bases). The germline gives CDR1 LGHDT, CDR2 YNNKEL (reference sequence). Trimming stripped 6 bases from V and 4 bases from J, with 12 bases between. This CDR3 comprises 14 residues. CDR3 amino acids: CASRARASTGELFF. The CDR3 DNA reads TGTGCCAGCAGGGCCAGGGCTAGCACCGGGGAGCTGTTTTTT.

This chain uses TRBV6-5 with TRBJ1-6, with D possibly being TRBD1 (6 bases). V shed 11 bases and J shed 7 bases, with 21 bases lying between them. Per the germline V gene, CDR1 is MNHEY and CDR2 is SVGAGI. This CDR3 spans 15 amino acids. As DNA, the CDR3 is TGTGCCTCCACCCGGGACACCGGACGGAATTCACCCCTCCACTTT. It translates to CASTRDTGRNSPLHF.

This rearrangement joins TRBV30 to TRBJ2-3; D is perhaps TRBD2 (5 bases). Per the germline V gene, CDR1 is GTSNPN and CDR2 is SVGIG (reference sequence). The CDR3 covers 14 residues. V was shortened by 2 bases and J by 4 bases, with 13 bases between the two germline ends. The CDR3: CAWSSGLGADTQYF. DNA for the CDR3: TGTGCCTGGAGTTCGGGATTGGGTGCAGATACGCAGTATTTT.

The gene calls are TRBV7-9 and TRBJ1-3; no firm D call. The CDR3 length is 13 residues. CDR1 SEHNR and CDR2 FQNEAQ come from the germline V gene (reference sequence). Trimming removed 10 bases from V and 1 base from J, with 11 bases in between. The DNA for the CDR3 is TGTGCCAACCGAGAGGGATCTGGAAACACCATATATTTT. Translation gives CANREGSGNTIYF.

The DNA of the CDR3 is TGCAGCGTTCTCGGCCCCGGGCCGGGAGGAAACACCATATATTTT. Protein sequence: CSVLGPGPGGNTIYF. The chain employs TRBV29-1 and TRBJ1-3; D remains ambiguous. The CDR3 spans 15 residues. CDR1 is SQVTM, CDR2 ANQGSEA, per germline. Trimming took off 5 bases at V and 4 bases at J, with 18 bases between the two ends.

This clone was counted a single time. The V call is TRBV15, the J call TRBJ2-3; D is uncertain. Trimming took 2 bases from V and 6 from J, leaving 18 bases between them. There are 16 residues in the CDR3. Germline lookup yields CDR1 LNHNV and CDR2 YYDKDF (reference sequence). CDR3 loop: CATSRLTYSGADTQYF. In nucleotides, the CDR3 is TGTGCCACCAGCAGATTGACCTATTCAGGCGCGGATACGCAGTATTTT.

The chain links TRBV28 to TRBJ2-1; D is perhaps TRBD2 (6 bases). The V end lost 2 bases, the J end lost 5 bases, and 10 bases lay between the germline ends. The CDR3 sequence is 14 residues long. Germline-derived CDR1 and CDR2 are MDHEN and SYDVKM. Written as DNA, the CDR3 is TGTGCCAGCAGTTTACGCCGGGGGAACAATGAGCAGTTCTTC. It translates to CASSLRRGNNEQFF.

The chain combines TRBV30 with TRBJ2-7; no definite D call. In germline, CDR1 is GTSNPN, CDR2 SVGIG (reference sequence). The CDR3 covers 15 residues. Trimming cost V 2 bases and J 3 bases, with 17 bases left between them. The CDR3 bases are TGTGCCTGGAGTAATAAGGGTTCGGAGTTCTACGAGCAGTACTTC. This gives the protein CAWSNKGSEFYEQYF.

The V gene is TRBV2, the J gene TRBJ2-3; 7 bases are a match to TRBD2. Germline V gene data show CDR1 as SNHLY and CDR2 as FYNNEI. The CDR3 is made up of 15 amino acids. Germline trimming cut 4 bases from V and 0 bases from J; bases unmatched to any gene: 4. The CDR3 here is CASSGLADSTDTQYF. The CDR3 DNA is TGTGCCAGCAGTGGGCTAGCGGACAGCACAGATACGCAGTATTTT.

The chain is built from TRBV27 and TRBJ2-1; TRBD1 agrees at 9 bases. The germline gives CDR1 MNHEY, CDR2 SMNVEV (reference sequence). V gave up 5 bases and J gave up 3 bases; unmatched junction bases: 5. CDR3 length: 15 residues. The CDR3 reads CASSPRDRDYNEQFF. The CDR3 nucleotides read TGTGCCAGCAGTCCCCGGGACAGGGACTACAATGAGCAGTTCTTC.

V is TRBV5-1 and J is TRBJ1-3; maybe TRBD1 (5 bases). Trimming cost V 0 bases and J 2 bases, with 9 bases left between them. The CDR3 totals 15 residues. From germline, CDR1 is SGHRS and CDR2 YFSETQ. The CDR3 coding sequence is TGCGCCAGCAGCTTGGAAGGGGACGCTGGAAACACCATATATTTT. Protein: CASSLEGDAGNTIYF.

On this clone itself: Different DNA sequences within this sample yield the same CDR3. The genes are TRBV29-1 and TRBJ2-5; TRBD2 aligns across 15 bases. CDR3 length: 14 residues. J was trimmed by 2 bases and V by 6 bases; bases with no gene match: 1. Germline CDR1 is SQVTM and CDR2 is ANQGSEA. CDR3 sequence reads: CSVGLAGGQETQYF. Here the CDR3 DNA reads TGCAGCGTGGGACTAGCGGGGGGACAAGAGACCCAGTACTTC.